Presented here are 14 T cell receptor beta chains from one specimen sequenced in a study of T cell responses to AZD1222 COVID-19 vaccine. The table came from immunoSEQ multiplex PCR; TCRdb's copy has only in-frame clones and leaves some out. The sample lists roughly 150,000 clones; roughly nine tenths were seen once. Sequenced here: peripheral blood, sampled 28 days after the second AZD1222 dose. Every receptor here comes from an adult who received the AZD1222 COVID-19 vaccine.

The chain has TRBV28 and TRBJ1-5; 11 bases match TRBD1. Per germline, CDR1 MDHEN and CDR2 SYDVKM. The CDR3 sequence is 16 residues long. V lost 3 bases and J lost 6; bases outside the gene matches: 7. CDR3 sequence: CASSFPRTGGGQPQHF. In DNA, the CDR3 is TGTGCCAGCAGTTTCCCCCGGACAGGGGGCGGTCAGCCCCAGCATTTT. The full variable domain, completed using reference TRBV28 and TRBJ1-5, is DVKVTQSSRYLVKRTGEKVFLECVQDMDHENMFWYRQDPGLGLRLIYFSYDVKMKEKGDIPEGYSVSREKKERFSLILESASTNQTSMYLCASSFPRTGGGQPQHFGDGTRLSIL.

J is TRBJ2-5 and V is TRBV7-3, with TRBD2 matching over 10 bases. The junction had 9 bases not matched to a gene; V was cut back by 2 bases and J by 6 bases. Germline lookup yields CDR1 SGHTA and CDR2 FQGTGA. CDR3 length: 16 amino acids. The CDR3 here is CASSLGLAGEGKTQYF. CDR3 nucleotides: TGTGCCAGCAGCTTAGGGCTAGCGGGAGAAGGAAAGACCCAGTACTTC.

The rearrangement joins TRBV11-2 to TRBJ1-2; 7 nucleotides line up with TRBD1. The CDR3 consists of 12 residues. The V gene end was trimmed by 5 bases and the J gene end by 7 bases; junction bases not matched to a gene: 4. Germline values: CDR1 SGHAT, CDR2 FQNNGV. Written as DNA, the CDR3 is TGTGCCAGCAGCGCCCAGGGGGTTGGCTACACCTTC. Its protein is CASSAQGVGYTF.

The genes are TRBV27 and TRBJ1-4; D gene unclear. Trimming cost V 0 bases and J 5 bases, with 10 bases left between them. Germline V gene lookup returns CDR1 MNHEY and CDR2 SMNVEV (reference sequence). The CDR3 totals 15 residues. The CDR3 nucleotides read TGTGCCAGCAGTTTATCCTTTATGCAAAATGAAAAACTGTTTTTT. As protein: CASSLSFMQNEKLFF.

The V call is TRBV7-9, the J call TRBJ2-5; no firm D call. The germline V gene has CDR1 SEHNR and CDR2 FQNEAQ (reference sequence). CDR3 length: 15 amino acids. V gave up 5 bases and J gave up 3 bases, with 16 bases separating them. CDR3 in DNA: TGTGCCAGCAGCGGCATTACGAGCGCTAAAGAGACCCAGTACTTC. Its translation is CASSGITSAKETQYF.

The chain uses TRBV15 and TRBJ2-2; maybe TRBD2 (6 bases). V lost 2 bases and J lost 8, with 12 bases in between. From germline, CDR1 is LNHNV and CDR2 YYDKDF (reference sequence). The CDR3 length is 14 residues. Written as DNA, the CDR3 is TGTGCCACCAGCAGATCGGGGGTGTTAGGGGAGCTGTTTTTT. Its protein is CATSRSGVLGELFF.

V gene TRBV5-4 combines with J gene TRBJ2-3; D unclear. CDR3 size: 14 residues. Germline V gene lookup returns CDR1 SGHNT and CDR2 YYREEE (reference sequence). V was cut by 0 bases and J by 3 bases, with 8 bases left in between. The DNA for the CDR3 is TGTGCCAGCAGCTTGGGTCTGTTGACAGATACGCAGTATTTT. This translates into CASSLGLLTDTQYF.

V gene TRBV6-5 combines with J gene TRBJ1-5; D is undetermined. V lost 5 bases to trimming and J lost 2 bases, with 10 bases between them. CDR3 length equals 14 residues. Germline values: CDR1 MNHEY, CDR2 SVGAGI. The CDR3 DNA sequence: TGTGCCAGCAGTCCGAGTGGGGGCAATCAGCCCCAGCATTTT. Amino acids: CASSPSGGNQPQHF.

The rearrangement links TRBV6-5 to TRBJ1-1; D is unresolved. The germline V gene has CDR1 MNHEY and CDR2 SVGAGI. Trimming took off 6 bases at V and 3 bases at J, with 17 bases between the two ends. CDR3 length: 15 residues. The CDR3, as DNA: TGTGCCAGCAGCGGCCAACTGGGGAGGTACACTGAAGCTTTCTTT. Translated: CASSGQLGRYTEAFF.

The V and J genes are TRBV29-1 and TRBJ1-1; the D is unclear. CDR3 size: 12 residues. CDR1 and CDR2 from the germline V gene are SQVTM and ANQGSEA. V lost 7 bases, J lost 1 base, and 10 bases lay in between. The CDR3 region has the DNA TGCAGCGCCACGACGGGGAACACTGAAGCTTTCTTT. Protein product: CSATTGNTEAFF. The full variable domain, completed using reference TRBV29-1 and TRBJ1-1, is SAVISQKPSRDICQRGTSLTIQCQVDSQVTMMFWYRQQPGQSLTLIATANQGSEATYESGFVIDKFPISRPNLTFSTLTVSNMSPEDSSIYLCSATTGNTEAFFGQGTRLTVV.

The chain recombines TRBV10-3 with TRBJ2-1, with D unclear. The CDR3 has 12 residues. V was clipped by 7 bases and J by 4 bases, with 8 bases between them. Germline V CDR1 and CDR2: ENHRY, SYGVKD. CDR3 residues: CAIMDGYNEQFF. The CDR3 DNA reads TGTGCCATCATGGACGGATACAATGAGCAGTTCTTC.

This sequence joins TRBV7-9 and TRBJ2-7, with 11 bases fitting TRBD2. J gave up 0 bases and V 1 base, and 5 bases lay outside the gene matches. The germline V gene encodes CDR1 SEHNR and CDR2 FQNEAQ (reference sequence). This CDR3 contains 17 residues. The CDR3 spells CASSLGGLAVTSYEQYF. The CDR3 nucleotides are TGTGCCAGCAGCTTAGGGGGACTAGCGGTTACCTCCTACGAGCAGTACTTC.

In this sample, this clone turned up a few times. The chain recombines TRBV5-6 with TRBJ2-7, with no clear D. V was trimmed by 5 bases and J by 3 bases, leaving 6 bases between them. The CDR3 spans 11 residues. The V gene's germline CDR1 is SGHDT and CDR2 YYEEEE. For the CDR3, the DNA is TGTGCCAGCAGTAGGGACTACGAGCAGTACTTC. Protein product: CASSRDYEQYF.

This rearrangement joins TRBV2 to TRBJ2-5, with 11 bases lining up with TRBD2. CDR3 length: 20 residues. Germline V lookup: CDR1 SNHLY, CDR2 FYNNEI. Trimming at V came to 4 bases and at J to 1 base, leaving 17 bases not matched to a gene. CDR3 loop: CASSGVWASGRRFSQETQYF. The CDR3 nucleotides read TGTGCCAGCAGTGGGGTTTGGGCTAGCGGGAGGCGGTTTTCCCAAGAGACCCAGTACTTC.